The 29 T cell receptor beta chains presented below share a single source sample, sequenced in a study of control samples from healthy donors and cancer patients. The data were produced by immunoSEQ multiplex PCR, yet TCRdb's version contains in-frame clones alone and is incomplete. The repertoire holds over 2,000 clones, with roughly 96% as singletons. Sequencing was performed on PBMCs. The receptors originated from a man aged 65 to 85 with colorectal cancer.

The V and J genes are TRBV19 and TRBJ2-5, with 14 bases identical to TRBD2. Looked up from germline, CDR1 is LNHDA and CDR2 is SQIVND (reference sequence). The CDR3 runs 15 residues. J lost 5 bases, V lost 6 bases, and 5 bases had no gene match. The CDR3 reads CASSLGLAGAETQYF. CDR3 DNA sequence: TGTGCCAGTAGCCTGGGACTAGCGGGAGCGGAGACCCAGTACTTC.

This chain links TRBV2 with TRBJ1-5; maybe TRBD1 (5 bases). The CDR3 has 14 amino acids. Trimming took 5 bases from V and 7 from J, leaving 15 bases between them. Germline CDR1 is SNHLY and CDR2 is FYNNEI. CDR3 protein: CASSLPGEGQPQHF. CDR3 DNA: TGTGCCAGCAGTCTACCCGGGGAGGGGCAGCCCCAGCATTTT.

This rearrangement joins TRBV6-5 to TRBJ2-3; 10 bases align to TRBD1. The germline CDR1 and CDR2 sequences are MNHEY and SVGAGI. The CDR3 is 15 residues long. Germline trimming cut 6 bases from V and 4 bases from J; bases unmatched to any gene: 7. The CDR3 DNA is TGTGCCAGCAGGGCCGGACAGGGGGGTTCAGATACGCAGTATTTT. It yields the protein CASRAGQGGSDTQYF.

There are a few counts of this clone. The rearrangement links TRBV7-3 to TRBJ2-7; no clear D gene. Trimming took off 5 bases at V and 7 bases at J, with 15 bases between the two ends. CDR3 length equals 13 residues. Germline-derived CDR1 and CDR2 are SGHTA and FQGTGA. The CDR3 DNA reads as TGTGCCAGCAGCCTAGGACGGGCTACGGAGCAGTACTTC. Its protein is CASSLGRATEQYF.

This clone was detected once. V usage is TRBV11-2 and J usage is TRBJ2-3; no clear D. Germline CDR1 SGHAT, CDR2 FQNNGV. This CDR3 is 15 amino acids long. Trimming removed 5 bases at V and 6 bases at J, with 18 bases between. DNA for the CDR3: TGTGCCAGCAGCGACCTGGGCAATCCAAGGGATACGCAGTATTTT. It is translated as CASSDLGNPRDTQYF.

The V call is TRBV27, the J call TRBJ2-1; no definite D call. This CDR3 is 11 amino acids long. The germline CDR1 and CDR2 sequences are MNHEY and SMNVEV (reference sequence). Trimming left V 5 bases short and J 6 bases short, with 5 bases between. The CDR3 protein is CASSLFNEQFF. In DNA form, the CDR3 reads TGTGCCAGCAGTCTTTTCAATGAGCAGTTCTTC.

The rearrangement uses TRBV5-5 and TRBJ2-3; D ambiguous. The CDR3 is 12 amino acids. Germline assignment: CDR1 SGHKS and CDR2 YYEKEE (reference sequence). The V gene lost 4 bases and the J gene lost 5 bases, with 8 bases spanning the gap. CDR3 protein: CASSPHLDTQYF. In DNA, the CDR3 is TGTGCCAGCAGCCCTCATCTAGATACGCAGTATTTT.

This sequence joins TRBV5-8 and TRBJ1-5; D possibly corresponds to TRBD1 (6 bases). This CDR3 is built from 15 residues. The ends were cut back, 5 bases at V and 5 bases at J, with 17 bases in the middle. Looked up from germline, CDR1 is SGHTS and CDR2 is YDEGEE. This CDR3 is CASREIQGSDQPQHF. The CDR3 region has the DNA TGTGCCAGCAGGGAAATACAGGGCTCCGATCAGCCCCAGCATTTT.

The rearrangement uses TRBV11-1 and TRBJ1-1; TRBD1 might be the D (5 bases). V was pared by 5 bases and J by 2 bases, with 12 bases between. The CDR3 contains 14 residues. Germline V gene sequence: CDR1 SGHAT, CDR2 FQDESV (reference sequence). The CDR3, as DNA: TGTGCCAGCAGCCCAGACAGCCCCAACACTGAAGCTTTCTTT. Its translation is CASSPDSPNTEAFF.

The CDR3 here is CASSLEARTRVKGNTIYF. For the CDR3, the DNA is TGTGCCAGCAGCTTAGAGGCCAGGACAAGGGTGAAAGGAAACACCATATATTTT. The genes are TRBV11-2 and TRBJ1-3; D might be TRBD1 (5 bases). The CDR3 consists of 18 residues. Deletions cut 0 bases from V and 4 bases from J, with 19 bases between. CDR1 is SGHAT, CDR2 FQNNGV, per germline.

The chain carries TRBV27 and TRBJ1-6; 7 nucleotides line up with TRBD1. Germline V gene data show CDR1 as MNHEY and CDR2 as SMNVEV (reference sequence). The CDR3 extends over 15 amino acids. Unmatched junction bases numbered 11, after V lost 5 bases and J lost 10 bases. CDR3 loop: CASSIGPAGGSPLHF. CDR3 DNA sequence: TGTGCCAGCAGTATAGGGCCGGCAGGGGGATCACCCCTCCACTTT.

The chain carries TRBV7-9 and TRBJ1-1, with 8 bases lining up with TRBD1. CDR1 is SEHNR, CDR2 FQNEAQ, per germline (reference sequence). The CDR3 extends over 13 amino acids. V shed 5 bases and J 4 bases; nucleotides not matched to a gene: 3. DNA of the CDR3: TGTGCCAGCAGCCAGGGGGCGAGCACTGAAGCTTTCTTT. This translates into CASSQGASTEAFF.

The chain couples TRBV19 to TRBJ1-4; D not certain. CDR3 size: 14 residues. CDR1 is LNHDA and CDR2 is SQIVND in the germline V gene (reference sequence). With 6 bases removed from V and 0 bases from J, the gap between germline ends came to 8 bases. CDR3 nucleotides: TGTGCCAGTAGAGGTATTGCAACTAATGAAAAACTGTTTTTT. It is translated as CASRGIATNEKLFF.

The gene calls are TRBV5-6 and TRBJ2-7; D not resolved. The CDR3 contains 11 residues. V shed 4 bases and J shed 7 bases, with 9 bases lying between them. Germline values: CDR1 SGHDT, CDR2 YYEEEE. The CDR3 DNA reads as TGTGCCAGCAGCACTCCCTGGGAGCAGTACTTC. Translated: CASSTPWEQYF.

This chain connects TRBV13 to TRBJ2-1; a possible D gene is TRBD2 (6 bases). The CDR3 has 16 residues. Germline values: CDR1 PRHDT, CDR2 FYEKMQ (reference sequence). V lost 5 bases to trimming and J lost 4 bases, with 18 bases between them. CDR3 sequence (DNA): TGTGCCAGCAGCCCCCGAAGGCTAGCGTATTACAATGAGCAGTTCTTC. It is translated as CASSPRRLAYYNEQFF.

The rearrangement joins TRBV30 to TRBJ1-2; 9 bases align to TRBD1. The J segment lost 8 bases and the V segment lost 1 base, leaving 11 bases of the junction unmatched. Germline V gene lookup returns CDR1 GTSNPN and CDR2 SVGIG (reference sequence). This CDR3 contains 15 residues. CDR3: CAWSAPGQGRRGYTF. The CDR3 DNA reads as TGTGCCTGGAGTGCCCCGGGACAGGGCCGGCGGGGCTACACCTTC. Using reference TRBV30 and TRBJ1-2 for the parts outside the CDR3, the full variable domain is SQTIHQWPATLVQPVGSPLSLECTVEGTSNPNLYWYRQAAGRGLQLLFYSVGIGQISSEVPQNLSASRPQDRQFILSSKKLLLSDSGFYLCAWSAPGQGRRGYTFGSGTRLTVV.

The V gene is TRBV9, the J gene TRBJ2-7; no clear D. Trimming shortened V by 2 bases and J by 0 bases, and 9 bases separated the two germline ends. This CDR3 is 14 amino acids long. Germline-derived CDR1 and CDR2 are SGDLS and YYNGEE. CDR3 amino acids: CASSVDPSSYEQYF. CDR3 sequence (DNA): TGTGCCAGCAGCGTTGACCCTAGCTCCTACGAGCAGTACTTC.

This chain uses TRBV3-1 (or the pseudogene TRBV3-2) with TRBJ1-4; a weak D match, TRBD1 (5 bases). The CDR3 length is 15 residues. Trimming stripped 5 bases from V and 0 bases from J, with 10 bases between. The germline gives CDR1 LGHDT, CDR2 YNNKEL (reference sequence). The CDR3 reads CASSSGTSTNEKLFF. In DNA, the CDR3 is TGTGCCAGCAGCTCAGGGACTTCAACTAATGAAAAACTGTTTTTT.

The chain has TRBV3-1 (or the pseudogene TRBV3-2) and TRBJ2-1; 8 bases line up with TRBD2. Germline V lookup: CDR1 LGHDT, CDR2 YNNKEL (reference sequence). The CDR3 has 13 residues. V lost 8 bases to trimming and J lost 7 bases; unmatched junction nucleotides: 7. CDR3 residues: CASANGGVNEQFF. The CDR3 DNA is TGTGCCAGCGCCAACGGGGGGGTGAATGAGCAGTTCTTC.

The chain uses TRBV5-1 and TRBJ2-6, with D perhaps given as TRBD1 or TRBD2 (5 bases each). The CDR3 loop spans 15 amino acids. V lost 9 bases, J lost 1 base, and 14 bases lay in between. Germline CDR1 and CDR2: SGHRS and YFSETQ. The CDR3: CATSRDLSGANVLTF. CDR3 DNA: TGCGCCACGTCCCGGGACCTTTCTGGGGCCAACGTCCTGACTTTC.

The chain carries TRBV11-2 and TRBJ2-7; 9 positions agree with TRBD1. CDR3 size: 13 residues. CDR1 SGHAT and CDR2 FQNNGV come from the germline V gene. V shed 5 bases and J 5 bases; nucleotides not matched to a gene: 4. The CDR3 is CASSATGGNEQYF. The DNA for the CDR3 is TGTGCCAGCAGCGCGACAGGGGGTAACGAGCAGTACTTC.

The chain employs TRBV12-3 or TRBV12-4 and TRBJ2-5; D not resolved. The CDR3 extends over 11 amino acids. Trimming cost V 4 bases and J 5 bases, with 5 bases left between them. The CDR3 region is CASSYYETQYF. CDR3 nucleotides: TGTGCCAGCAGTTATTACGAGACCCAGTACTTC.

This clone was counted once. The V gene is TRBV7-9, the J gene TRBJ2-5; TRBD2 is a possible D gene (6 bases). This CDR3 is built from 16 residues. Germline V gene data show CDR1 as SEHNR and CDR2 as FQNEAQ (reference sequence). Trimming shortened V by 4 bases and J by 5 bases, and 20 bases separated the two germline ends. CDR3 nucleotide sequence: TGTGCCAGCAGCTCCGGGTCGGCCGGAGGGTGGGAGACCCAGTACTTC. Amino acids: CASSSGSAGGWETQYF.

This clone was recorded a few times. The gene calls are TRBV12-3 or TRBV12-4 and TRBJ1-1; a possible D gene is TRBD1 (6 bases). This CDR3 contains 12 residues. V gave up 8 bases and J gave up 6 bases, with 13 bases separating them. The CDR3 reads CASSLGGSEAFF. In DNA, the CDR3 is TGTGCCAGCTCCCTAGGGGGTTCTGAAGCTTTCTTT.

V usage is TRBV6-4 and J usage is TRBJ2-1; the match to TRBD2 covers 8 bases. Looked up from germline, CDR1 is MRHNA and CDR2 is SNTAGT. J lost 9 bases, V lost 7 bases, and 14 bases had no gene match. This CDR3 has 15 amino acids. CDR3 residues: CASTNPGLGLPEQFF. The CDR3 DNA reads as TGTGCCAGCACCAATCCGGGACTAGGCCTCCCTGAGCAGTTCTTC.

This chain joins TRBV29-1 and TRBJ1-2; 8 bases fit TRBD1. Germline V gene lookup returns CDR1 SQVTM and CDR2 ANQGSEA. V trimming: 3 bases; J trimming: 4 bases; junction bases outside the gene matches: 4. This CDR3 has 13 amino acids. CDR3 nucleotides: TGCAGCGTTGATCAGGGGGCTCTCTATGGCTACACCTTC. Encoded protein: CSVDQGALYGYTF.

This sequence joins TRBV6-1 and TRBJ1-5; 7 bases are a match to TRBD1. The CDR3 has 17 amino acids. Losses at the gene ends were 4 bases for V and 4 bases for J; bases not matched to a gene: 13. Germline CDR1 is MNHNS and CDR2 is SASEGT. CDR3 loop: CASSVDLAGTVNQPQHF. CDR3 DNA: TGTGCCAGCAGTGTGGACCTCGCGGGGACAGTAAATCAGCCCCAGCATTTT.

The rearrangement links TRBV16 to TRBJ2-7; D not resolved. Trimming cost V 6 bases and J 3 bases, with 9 bases left between them. CDR1 and CDR2 (germline): KGHSY, FQNENV. The CDR3 spans 12 residues. CDR3 amino acids: CASRENNYEQYF. In DNA form, the CDR3 reads TGTGCCAGCAGAGAGAACAACTACGAGCAGTACTTC.

The chain recombines TRBV3-1 (or the pseudogene TRBV3-2) with TRBJ2-7, with 10 bases matching TRBD1. Trimming cost V 0 bases and J 0 bases; bases outside gene matches: 14. Germline lookup yields CDR1 LGHDT and CDR2 YNNKEL (reference sequence). CDR3 length: 20 residues. CDR3 coding DNA: TGTGCCAGCAGCCAAGATCCCAGGGACAGGGGTATTACAAGCTCCTACGAGCAGTACTTC. Its translation is CASSQDPRDRGITSSYEQYF.